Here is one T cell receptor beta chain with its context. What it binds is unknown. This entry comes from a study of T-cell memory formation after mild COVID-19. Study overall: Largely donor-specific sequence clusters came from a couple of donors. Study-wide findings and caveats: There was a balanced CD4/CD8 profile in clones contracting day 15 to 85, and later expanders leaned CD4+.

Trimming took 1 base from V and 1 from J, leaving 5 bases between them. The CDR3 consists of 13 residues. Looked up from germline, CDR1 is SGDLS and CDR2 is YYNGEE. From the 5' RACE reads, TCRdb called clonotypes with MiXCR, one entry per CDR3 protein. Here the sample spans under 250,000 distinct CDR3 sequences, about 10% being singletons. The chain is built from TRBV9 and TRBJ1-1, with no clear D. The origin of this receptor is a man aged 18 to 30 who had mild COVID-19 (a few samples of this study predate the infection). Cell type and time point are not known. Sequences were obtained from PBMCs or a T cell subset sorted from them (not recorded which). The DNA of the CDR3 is TGTGCCAGCAGCGTAAGGCAGAACACTGAAGCTTTCTTT. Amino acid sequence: CASSVRQNTEAFF.